This TCR beta chain was found in a study of blood T cell repertoires in COVID-19. Across the study: Acute-phase and convalescent COVID-19 samples originated in the United States, Italy and Spain.

This study enrolled people aged about 18 to 90 from roughly 24 US geographic areas. Data came from immunoSEQ multiplex PCR; TCRdb stores just in-frame clones and leaves some out. Of approximately 300,000 clones listed, around 92% are singletons. The sample consisted of PBMCs or T cells enriched from blood (not recorded which). The TCR was taken from a woman aged 25-40 years who had recovered from COVID-19.

Written as DNA, the CDR3 is TGCGCCAGCTGGACAGGGTCGGATACGCAGTATTTT. Translated, it gives CASWTGSDTQYF. The chain is built from TRBV5-1 and TRBJ2-3, with 8 nucleotides matching TRBD1. Germline V CDR1 and CDR2: SGHRS, YFSETQ. CDR3 length: 12 amino acids. V gave up 7 bases and J gave up 6 bases; unmatched junction bases: 4.